This TCR beta chain was recorded in a study of blood T cell repertoires in COVID-19. Study background: Collection of acute and convalescent COVID-19 samples took place in the United States, Italy and Spain. PBMCs, B-cell-depleted T cells, or T cells were the source of the cDNA or gDNA that made up the material.

The CDR3 is 14 amino acids. Trimming pared 0 bases from V and 1 base from J, leaving 7 bases between. The V gene's germline CDR1 is SGDLS and CDR2 YYNGEE. As processed by the authors: How many nucleated cells were present was estimated from reference gene primer amplification. Here immunoSEQ multiplex PCR was the method, and the copy in TCRdb shows in-frame clones only, minus some. Clone size and the V and J calls come from that table; the DNA yielded D and trimming. The sample shows some 120,000 clones, 80% to 90% of them seen only once. The source of this sequence is a woman aged 45 to 65 with acute or convalescent COVID-19. The J gene is TRBJ1-1, the V gene TRBV9, with D perhaps TRBD1 (5 bases). Sequencing was performed on peripheral blood. The CDR3 protein is CASSVVQGNTEAFF. CDR3 DNA: TGTGCCAGCAGCGTAGTTCAGGGGAACACTGAAGCTTTCTTT.